This T cell receptor (beta chain) was documented in a study of T cells in Graves' hyperthyroidism and ophthalmopathy. RNA transcripts yielded amplified TCR beta CDR3 regions. HTBI primers were the set used in a first-round RT-PCR of the TCR CDR3. TCRdb re-analysed the multiplex PCR reads in MiXCR, keeping a single row per CDR3 protein. The sample includes 600,000 or so distinct CDR3 sequences, more than 45% of them seen just once. This clonotype appeared many times. Germline V CDR1 and CDR2: SEHNR, FQNEAQ (reference sequence). The CDR3 sequence is 13 residues long. V was cut by 1 base and J by 2 bases, with 6 bases left in between.

This receptor was obtained from a woman under 30 with Graves' hyperthyroidism. This rearrangement joins TRBV7-9 to TRBJ2-7, with D unclear. Sequencing was performed on peripheral blood or thyroid tissue (not recorded which). Written as DNA, the CDR3 is TGTGCCAGCAGCTTAGGGTCAGCCTACGAGCAGTACTTC. As protein: CASSLGSAYEQYF.